This T cell receptor (beta chain) was obtained from a study of T cell repertoires in cytomegalovirus infection. The study's findings and limits: CMV-specific TCR beta clonotypes restricted by HLA-C dominated the ex vivo response.

TCRdb called the reads again in MiXCR, with one record for every CDR3 protein. Of about 770,000 distinct CDR3 sequences in the sample, around 29% were seen once. As concerns this clonotype: Its antigen is currently unknown.

This TCR was recovered from a human donor in good health (CMV status not recorded). Some clones in this sample may be carry-over from other donors' samples. This sample comprised cultured CD8+ T cells from PBMCs, obtained from culture after CMV antigen stimulation.

The CDR3 is CASSSRSAGEGETQYF. The CDR3, as DNA: TGTGCCAGCAGCTCCCGGTCAGCGGGGGAAGGAGAGACCCAGTACTTC. J is TRBJ2-5 and V is TRBV7-9; 8 nucleotides match TRBD2. This CDR3 has 16 amino acids. The J segment lost 4 bases and the V segment lost 4 bases, leaving 11 bases of the junction unmatched. Germline CDR1 SEHNR, CDR2 FQNEAQ (reference sequence). Filled out from reference TRBV7-9 and TRBJ2-5, the complete variable domain reads DTGVSQNPRHKITKRGQNVTFRCDPISEHNRLYWYRQTLGQGPEFLTYFQNEAQLEKSRLLSDRFSAERPKGSFSTLEIQRTEQGDSAMYLCASSSRSAGEGETQYFGPGTRLLVL.